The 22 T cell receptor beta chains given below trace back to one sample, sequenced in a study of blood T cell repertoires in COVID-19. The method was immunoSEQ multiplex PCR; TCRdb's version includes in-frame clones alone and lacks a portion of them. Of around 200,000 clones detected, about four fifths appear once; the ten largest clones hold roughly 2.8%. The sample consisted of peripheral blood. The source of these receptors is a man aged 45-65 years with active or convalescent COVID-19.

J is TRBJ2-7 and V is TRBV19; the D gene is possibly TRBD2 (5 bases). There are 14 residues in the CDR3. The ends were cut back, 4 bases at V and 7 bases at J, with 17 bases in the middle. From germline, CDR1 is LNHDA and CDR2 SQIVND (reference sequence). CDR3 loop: CASSTTRTGREQYF. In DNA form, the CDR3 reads TGTGCCAGTAGTACCACAAGGACGGGAAGGGAGCAGTACTTC.

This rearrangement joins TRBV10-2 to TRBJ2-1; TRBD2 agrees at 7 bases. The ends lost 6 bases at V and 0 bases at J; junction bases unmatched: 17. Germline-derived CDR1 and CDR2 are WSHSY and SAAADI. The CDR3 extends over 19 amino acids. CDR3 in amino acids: CASSPSGSGYLSSYNEQFF. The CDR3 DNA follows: TGCGCCAGCAGCCCATCGGGTAGCGGGTACCTTTCCTCCTACAATGAGCAGTTCTTC.

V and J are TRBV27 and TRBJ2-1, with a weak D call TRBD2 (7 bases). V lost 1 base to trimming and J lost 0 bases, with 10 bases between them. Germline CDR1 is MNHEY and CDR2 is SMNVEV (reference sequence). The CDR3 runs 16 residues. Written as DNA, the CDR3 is TGTGCCAGCAGTTTATGGGGGGGGCGCTCCTACAATGAGCAGTTCTTC. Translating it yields CASSLWGGRSYNEQFF.

Here the CDR3 reads CASSFDRSGYTF. CDR3 in DNA: TGTGCCAGCAGTTTCGACAGGTCGGGCTACACCTTC. The rearrangement links TRBV28 to TRBJ1-2, with D tentatively TRBD1 (6 bases). The V gene's germline CDR1 is MDHEN and CDR2 SYDVKM. The CDR3 has 12 amino acids. Between the trimmed V and J ends, which lost 3 bases and 8 bases, there was a span of 10 bases.

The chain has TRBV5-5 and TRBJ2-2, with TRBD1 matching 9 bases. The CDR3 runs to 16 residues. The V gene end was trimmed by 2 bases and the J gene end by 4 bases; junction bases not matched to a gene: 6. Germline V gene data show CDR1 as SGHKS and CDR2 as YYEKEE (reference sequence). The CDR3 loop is CASSFGGQGRTGELFF. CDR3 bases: TGTGCCAGCAGCTTCGGGGGACAGGGTCGCACCGGGGAGCTGTTTTTT.

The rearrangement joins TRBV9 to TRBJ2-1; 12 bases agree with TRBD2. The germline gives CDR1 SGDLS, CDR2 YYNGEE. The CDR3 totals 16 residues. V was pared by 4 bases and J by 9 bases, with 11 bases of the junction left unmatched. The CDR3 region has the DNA TGTGCCAGCAGCCTTGGGACTAGCGGGCACGGGAGTGAGCAGTTCTTC. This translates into CASSLGTSGHGSEQFF.

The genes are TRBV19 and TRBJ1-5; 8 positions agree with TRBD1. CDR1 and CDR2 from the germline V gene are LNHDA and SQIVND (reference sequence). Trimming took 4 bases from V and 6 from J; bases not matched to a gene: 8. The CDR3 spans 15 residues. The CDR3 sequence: CASSTDRGTTQPQHF. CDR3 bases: TGTGCCAGTAGTACCGACAGGGGCACCACTCAGCCCCAGCATTTT. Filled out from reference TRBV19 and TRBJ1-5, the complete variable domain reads DGGITQSPKYLFRKEGQNVTLSCEQNLNHDAMYWYRQDPGQGLRLIYYSQIVNDFQKGDIAEGYSVSREKKESFPLTVTSAQKNPTAFYLCASSTDRGTTQPQHFGDGTRLSIL.

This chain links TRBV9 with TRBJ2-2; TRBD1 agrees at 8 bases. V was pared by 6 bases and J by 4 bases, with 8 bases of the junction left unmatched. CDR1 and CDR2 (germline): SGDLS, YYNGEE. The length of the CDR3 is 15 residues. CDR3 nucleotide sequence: TGTGCCAGCACTCGGACAGGGCCGGGCACCGGGGAGCTGTTTTTT. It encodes CASTRTGPGTGELFF.

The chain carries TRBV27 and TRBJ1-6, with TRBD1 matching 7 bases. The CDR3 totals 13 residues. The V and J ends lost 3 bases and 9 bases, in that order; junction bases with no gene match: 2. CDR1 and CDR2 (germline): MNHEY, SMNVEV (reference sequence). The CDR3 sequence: CASSLTGISPLHF. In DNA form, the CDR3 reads TGTGCCAGCAGTTTGACAGGGATTTCACCCCTCCACTTT.

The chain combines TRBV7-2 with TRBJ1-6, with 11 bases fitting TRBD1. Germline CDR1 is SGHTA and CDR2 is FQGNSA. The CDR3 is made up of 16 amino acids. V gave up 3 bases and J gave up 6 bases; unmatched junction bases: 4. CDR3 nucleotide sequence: TGTGCCAGCAGCTTTTGGGACAGGGGGTTTAATTCACCCCTCCACTTT. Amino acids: CASSFWDRGFNSPLHF.

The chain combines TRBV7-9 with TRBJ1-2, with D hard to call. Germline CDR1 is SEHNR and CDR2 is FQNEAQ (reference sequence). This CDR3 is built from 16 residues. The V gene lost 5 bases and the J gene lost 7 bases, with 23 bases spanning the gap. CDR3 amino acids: CASSPRSGLVLGGYTF. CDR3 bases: TGTGCCAGCAGCCCCCGATCTGGACTTGTGCTCGGTGGCTACACCTTC.

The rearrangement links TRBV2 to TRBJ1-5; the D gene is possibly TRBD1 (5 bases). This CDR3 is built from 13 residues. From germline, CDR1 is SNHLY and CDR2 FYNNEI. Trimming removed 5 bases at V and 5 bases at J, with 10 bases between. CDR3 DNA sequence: TGTGCCAGCAGTCGGGACTCGGATCAGCCCCAGCATTTT. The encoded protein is CASSRDSDQPQHF.

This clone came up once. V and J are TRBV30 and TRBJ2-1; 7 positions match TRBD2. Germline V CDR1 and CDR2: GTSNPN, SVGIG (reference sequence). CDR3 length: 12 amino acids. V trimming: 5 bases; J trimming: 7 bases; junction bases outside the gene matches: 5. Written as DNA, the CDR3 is TGTGCCTGGGATTGGGGGGGGAATGAGCAGTTCTTC. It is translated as CAWDWGGNEQFF.

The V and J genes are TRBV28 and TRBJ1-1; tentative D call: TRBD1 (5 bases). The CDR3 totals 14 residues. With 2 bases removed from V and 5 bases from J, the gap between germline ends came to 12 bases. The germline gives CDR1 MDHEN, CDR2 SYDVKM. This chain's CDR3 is CASSLGLGVTEAFF. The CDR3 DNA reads TGTGCCAGCAGTTTAGGGTTAGGGGTAACTGAAGCTTTCTTT.

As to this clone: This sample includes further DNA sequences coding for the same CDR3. The CDR3 DNA follows: TGTGCCAGCAGCCTCGACGGACAGAACACCGGGGAGCTGTTTTTT. It translates to CASSLDGQNTGELFF. The chain uses TRBV11-3 and TRBJ2-2; a possible D gene is TRBD1 (5 bases). Germline loops: CDR1 SGHNT, CDR2 YENEEA. V lost 5 bases to trimming and J lost 1 base, with 11 bases between them. The CDR3 runs 15 residues.

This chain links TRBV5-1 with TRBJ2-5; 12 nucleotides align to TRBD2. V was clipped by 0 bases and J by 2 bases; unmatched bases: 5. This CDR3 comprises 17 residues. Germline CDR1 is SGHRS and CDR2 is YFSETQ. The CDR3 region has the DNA TGCGCCAGCAGCTTGGGGCTAGCGGGGGGGCGGCAAGAGACCCAGTACTTC. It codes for CASSLGLAGGRQETQYF. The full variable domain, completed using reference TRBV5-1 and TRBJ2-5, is KAGVTQTPRYLIKTRGQQVTLSCSPISGHRSVSWYQQTPGQGLQFLFEYFSETQRNKGNFPGRFSGRQFSNSRSEMNVSTLELGDSALYLCASSLGLAGGRQETQYFGPGTRLLVL.

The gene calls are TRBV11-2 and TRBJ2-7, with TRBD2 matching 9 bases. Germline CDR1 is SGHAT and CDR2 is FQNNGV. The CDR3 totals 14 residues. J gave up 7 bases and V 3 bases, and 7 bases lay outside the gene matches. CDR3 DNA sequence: TGTGCCAGCAGCTTTAGCGGGAGATCGGGGGAGCAGTACTTC. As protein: CASSFSGRSGEQYF.

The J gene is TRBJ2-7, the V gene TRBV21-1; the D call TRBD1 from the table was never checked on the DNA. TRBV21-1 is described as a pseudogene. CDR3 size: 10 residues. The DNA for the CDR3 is TGTGCCAAAAACGACAGGGAGTCGTACTTC. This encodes CAKNDRESYF.

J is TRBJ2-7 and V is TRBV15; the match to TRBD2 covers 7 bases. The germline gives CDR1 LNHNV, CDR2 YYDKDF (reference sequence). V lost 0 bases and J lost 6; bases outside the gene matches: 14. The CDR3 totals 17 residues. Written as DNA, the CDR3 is TGTGCCACCAGCAGAGATCGGGGGAGGGGATCAGCCTTCGAGCAGTACTTC. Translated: CATSRDRGRGSAFEQYF. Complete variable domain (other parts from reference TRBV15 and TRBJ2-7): DAMVIQNPRYQVTQFGKPVTLSCSQTLNHNVMYWYQQKSSQAPKLLFHYYDKDFNNEADTPDNFQSRRPNTSFCFLDIRSPGLGDTAMYLCATSRDRGRGSAFEQYFGPGTRLTVT.

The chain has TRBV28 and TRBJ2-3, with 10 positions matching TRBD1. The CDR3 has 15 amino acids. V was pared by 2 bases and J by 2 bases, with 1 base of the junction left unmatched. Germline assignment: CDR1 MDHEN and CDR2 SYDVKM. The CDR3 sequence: CASSLGTGDTDTQYF. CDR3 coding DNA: TGTGCCAGCAGTTTAGGGACAGGGGACACAGATACGCAGTATTTT.

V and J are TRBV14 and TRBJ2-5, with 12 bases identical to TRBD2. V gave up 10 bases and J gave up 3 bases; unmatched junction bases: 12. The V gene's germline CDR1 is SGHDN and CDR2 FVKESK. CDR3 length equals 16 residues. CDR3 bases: TGTGCCACCCAGACTAGCGGGGGCCGGAGGGAAGAGACCCAGTACTTC. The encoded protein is CATQTSGGRREETQYF.

CDR3 residues: CASSRGQEQYF. The CDR3 DNA sequence: TGTGCCAGCAGTCGAGGACAGGAGCAGTACTTC. The V and J genes are TRBV6-6 and TRBJ2-7, with D maybe TRBD1 (6 bases). Per the germline V gene, CDR1 is MNHNY and CDR2 is SVGAGI (reference sequence). Trimming took off 5 bases at V and 7 bases at J, with 9 bases between the two ends. This CDR3 region has 11 residues.